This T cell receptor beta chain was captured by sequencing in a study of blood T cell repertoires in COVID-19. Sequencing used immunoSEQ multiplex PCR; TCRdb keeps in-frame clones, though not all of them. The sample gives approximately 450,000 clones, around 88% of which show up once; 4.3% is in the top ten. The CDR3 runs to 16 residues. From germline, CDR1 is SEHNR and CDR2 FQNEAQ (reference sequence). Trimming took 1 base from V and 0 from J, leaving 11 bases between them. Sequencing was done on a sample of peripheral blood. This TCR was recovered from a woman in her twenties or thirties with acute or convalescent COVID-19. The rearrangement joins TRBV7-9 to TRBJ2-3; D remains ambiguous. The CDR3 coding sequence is TGTGCCAGCAGCTTAGGAGGTAGCCTTAGCACAGATACGCAGTATTTT. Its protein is CASSLGGSLSTDTQYF.